This T cell receptor beta chain appears in the sequencing data of a study of molecular identifiers for immune sequencing clone quantification. This clonotype was counted at least ten times. MiXCR, applied by TCRdb to the PCR reads, yields one record per CDR3 protein. The sample lists about 640,000 distinct CDR3 sequences; just under 20% were seen once. CDR3 length: 14 residues. Input material: naive CD8+ T cells from blood, with Jurkat cell RNA spiked in. Specified subset: FACS-sorted CD8+CD4-CCR7+CD45RA+ naive T cells. This sequence joins TRBV21-1 and TRBJ1-1. TRBV21-1 is a pseudogene. This TCR was sampled from a human donor in good health. Some libraries in this study had Jurkat cell RNA spiked in. The CDR3 protein is CASSPRGENTEAFF. CDR3 DNA: TGTGCCAGCTCTCCTCGCGGGGAGAACACTGAAGCTTTCTTT.